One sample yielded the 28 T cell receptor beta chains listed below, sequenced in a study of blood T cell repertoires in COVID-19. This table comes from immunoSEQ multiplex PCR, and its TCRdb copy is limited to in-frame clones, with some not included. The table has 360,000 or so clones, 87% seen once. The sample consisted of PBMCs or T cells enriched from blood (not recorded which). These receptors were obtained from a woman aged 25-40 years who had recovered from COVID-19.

The CDR3 loop reads CASSQDRSEDTQYF. CDR3 sequence (DNA): TGTGCCAGCAGCCAAGATAGGTCGGAGGATACGCAGTATTTT. The chain carries TRBV4-2 and TRBJ2-3, with D hard to call. Trimming left V 0 bases short and J 6 bases short, with 10 bases between. This CDR3 spans 14 amino acids. Germline V lookup: CDR1 LGHNA, CDR2 YNFKEQ.

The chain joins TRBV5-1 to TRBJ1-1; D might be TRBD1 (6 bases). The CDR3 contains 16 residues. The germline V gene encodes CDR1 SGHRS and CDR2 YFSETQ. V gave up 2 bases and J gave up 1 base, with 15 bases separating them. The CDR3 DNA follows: TGCGCCAGCAGCTTTGAGCAGGGGACACAGAACACTGAAGCTTTCTTT. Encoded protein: CASSFEQGTQNTEAFF. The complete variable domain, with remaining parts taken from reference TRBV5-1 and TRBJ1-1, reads KAGVTQTPRYLIKTRGQQVTLSCSPISGHRSVSWYQQTPGQGLQFLFEYFSETQRNKGNFPGRFSGRQFSNSRSEMNVSTLELGDSALYLCASSFEQGTQNTEAFFGQGTRLTVV.

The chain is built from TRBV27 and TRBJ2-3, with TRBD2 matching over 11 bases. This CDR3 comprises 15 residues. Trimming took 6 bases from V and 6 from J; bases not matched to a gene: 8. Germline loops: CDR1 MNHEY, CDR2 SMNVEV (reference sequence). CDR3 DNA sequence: TGTGCCAGCAGCGAACTAGCGGGAGAGTCCGATACGCAGTATTTT. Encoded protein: CASSELAGESDTQYF.

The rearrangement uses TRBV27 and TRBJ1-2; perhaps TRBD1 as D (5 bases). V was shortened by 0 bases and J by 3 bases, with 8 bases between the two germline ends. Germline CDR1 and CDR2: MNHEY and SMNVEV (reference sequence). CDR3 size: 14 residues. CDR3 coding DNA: TGTGCCAGCAGTTTATCCAGGGATCACTATGGCTACACCTTC. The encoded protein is CASSLSRDHYGYTF.

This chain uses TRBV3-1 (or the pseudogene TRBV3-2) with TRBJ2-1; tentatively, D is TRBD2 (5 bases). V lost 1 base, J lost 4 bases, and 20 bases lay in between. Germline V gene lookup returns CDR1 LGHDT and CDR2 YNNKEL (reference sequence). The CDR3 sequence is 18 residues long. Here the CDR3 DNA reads TGTGCCAGCAGCCAAGCCGAATCTCCGGGGTTTAGTTACAATGAGCAGTTCTTC. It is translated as CASSQAESPGFSYNEQFF.

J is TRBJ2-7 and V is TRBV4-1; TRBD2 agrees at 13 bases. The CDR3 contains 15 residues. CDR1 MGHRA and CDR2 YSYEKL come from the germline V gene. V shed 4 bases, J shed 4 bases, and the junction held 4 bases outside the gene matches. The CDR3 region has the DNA TGCGCCAGCAGCCCCCGGACTAGCGGGAGTTACGAGCAGTACTTC. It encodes CASSPRTSGSYEQYF.

DNA for the CDR3: TGTGCCACCAGTGATTCACAGGATTACGAGCAGTACTTC. This translates into CATSDSQDYEQYF. The V call is TRBV24-1, the J call TRBJ2-7; TRBD1 is a possible D gene (5 bases). CDR1 and CDR2 from the germline V gene are KGHDR and SFDVKD. Trimming removed 2 bases at V and 4 bases at J, with 8 bases between. There are 13 residues in the CDR3.

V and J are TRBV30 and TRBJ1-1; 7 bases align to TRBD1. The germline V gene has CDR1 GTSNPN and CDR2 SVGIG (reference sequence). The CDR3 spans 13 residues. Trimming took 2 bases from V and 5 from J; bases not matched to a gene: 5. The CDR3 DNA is TGTGCCTGGAGTCAGGGGGTCGGGACTGAAGCTTTCTTT. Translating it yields CAWSQGVGTEAFF.

CDR3 in amino acids: CASSVGVGQGKLFF. CDR3 DNA: TGTGCCAGCAGCGTAGGGGTTGGGCAGGGAAAACTGTTTTTT. The rearrangement joins TRBV9 to TRBJ1-4; maybe TRBD1 (5 bases). CDR3 length equals 14 residues. Germline V lookup: CDR1 SGDLS, CDR2 YYNGEE. The V and J ends lost 0 bases and 10 bases respectively, with 13 bases between them.

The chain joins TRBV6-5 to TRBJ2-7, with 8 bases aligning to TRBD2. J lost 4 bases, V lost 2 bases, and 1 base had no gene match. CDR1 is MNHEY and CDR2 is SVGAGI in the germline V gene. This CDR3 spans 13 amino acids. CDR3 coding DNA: TGTGCCAGCAGTTACCGGGAGGGGTACGAGCAGTACTTC. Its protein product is CASSYREGYEQYF.

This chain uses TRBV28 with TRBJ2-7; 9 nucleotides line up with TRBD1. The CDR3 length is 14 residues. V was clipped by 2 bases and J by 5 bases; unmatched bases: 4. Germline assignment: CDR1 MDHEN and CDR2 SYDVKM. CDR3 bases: TGTGCCAGCAGTTTAGGGGACAGGGACCACGAGCAGTACTTC. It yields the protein CASSLGDRDHEQYF.

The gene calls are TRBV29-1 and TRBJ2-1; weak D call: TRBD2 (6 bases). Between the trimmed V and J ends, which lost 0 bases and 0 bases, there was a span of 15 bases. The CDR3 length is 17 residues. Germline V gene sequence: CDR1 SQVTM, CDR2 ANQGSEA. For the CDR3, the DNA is TGCAGCGTTGAAGATCCCTATAGCGGTGTCTCCTACAATGAGCAGTTCTTC. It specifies CSVEDPYSGVSYNEQFF.

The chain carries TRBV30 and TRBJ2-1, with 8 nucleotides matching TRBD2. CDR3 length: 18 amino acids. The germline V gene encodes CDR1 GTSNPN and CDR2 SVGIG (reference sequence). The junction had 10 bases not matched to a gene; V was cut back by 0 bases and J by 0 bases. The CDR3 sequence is CAWSVVGPGGSSYNEQFF. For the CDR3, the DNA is TGTGCCTGGAGTGTAGTAGGTCCGGGGGGGAGCTCCTACAATGAGCAGTTCTTC.

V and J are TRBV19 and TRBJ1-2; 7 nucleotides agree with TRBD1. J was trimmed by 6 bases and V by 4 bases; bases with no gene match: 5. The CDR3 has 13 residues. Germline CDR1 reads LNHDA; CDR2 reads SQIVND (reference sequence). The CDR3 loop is CASSTPQGDGYTF. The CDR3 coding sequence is TGTGCCAGTAGTACTCCCCAGGGGGATGGCTACACCTTC.

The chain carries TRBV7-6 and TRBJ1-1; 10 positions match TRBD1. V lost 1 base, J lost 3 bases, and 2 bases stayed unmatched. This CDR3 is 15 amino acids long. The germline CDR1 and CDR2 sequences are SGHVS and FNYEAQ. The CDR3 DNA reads TGTGCCAGCAGCTTAGAGGGGACAGGGGACACTGAAGCTTTCTTT. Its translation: CASSLEGTGDTEAFF.

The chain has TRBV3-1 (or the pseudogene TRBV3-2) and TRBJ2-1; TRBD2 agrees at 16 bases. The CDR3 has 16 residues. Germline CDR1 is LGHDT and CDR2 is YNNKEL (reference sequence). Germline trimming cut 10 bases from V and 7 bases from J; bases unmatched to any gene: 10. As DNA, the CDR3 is TGTGCCACCCACTCGGGACTAGCGGGAGGGCCGAATGAGCAGTTCTTC. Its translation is CATHSGLAGGPNEQFF.

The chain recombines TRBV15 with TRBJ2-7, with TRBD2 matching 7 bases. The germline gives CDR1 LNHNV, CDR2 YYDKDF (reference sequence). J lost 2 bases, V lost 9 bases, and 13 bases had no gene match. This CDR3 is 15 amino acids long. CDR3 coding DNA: TGTGCCACGACCCTCGAGCGGGGATCTGCCTACGAGCAGTACTTC. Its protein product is CATTLERGSAYEQYF. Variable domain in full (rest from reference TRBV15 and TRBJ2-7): DAMVIQNPRYQVTQFGKPVTLSCSQTLNHNVMYWYQQKSSQAPKLLFHYYDKDFNNEADTPDNFQSRRPNTSFCFLDIRSPGLGDTAMYLCATTLERGSAYEQYFGPGTRLTVT.

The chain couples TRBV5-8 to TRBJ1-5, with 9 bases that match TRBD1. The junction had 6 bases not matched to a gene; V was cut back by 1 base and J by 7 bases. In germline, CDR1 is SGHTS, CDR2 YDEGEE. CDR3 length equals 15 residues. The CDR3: CASSLRGQGRQPQHF. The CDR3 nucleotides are TGTGCCAGCAGCTTGAGGGGACAGGGTAGGCAGCCCCAGCATTTT.

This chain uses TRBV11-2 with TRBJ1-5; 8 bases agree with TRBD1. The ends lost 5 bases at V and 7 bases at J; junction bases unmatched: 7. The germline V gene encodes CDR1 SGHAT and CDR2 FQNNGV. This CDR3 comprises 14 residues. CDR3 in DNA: TGTGCCAGCAGCCCAACGACAGGGGACCAGCCCCAGCATTTT. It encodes CASSPTTGDQPQHF.

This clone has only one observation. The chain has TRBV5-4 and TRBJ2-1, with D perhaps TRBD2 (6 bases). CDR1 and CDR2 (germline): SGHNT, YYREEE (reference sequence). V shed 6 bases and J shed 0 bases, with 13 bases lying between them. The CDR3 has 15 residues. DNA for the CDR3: TGTGCCAGCACCCCCGGGGGAGACTCCTACAATGAGCAGTTCTTC. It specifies CASTPGGDSYNEQFF.

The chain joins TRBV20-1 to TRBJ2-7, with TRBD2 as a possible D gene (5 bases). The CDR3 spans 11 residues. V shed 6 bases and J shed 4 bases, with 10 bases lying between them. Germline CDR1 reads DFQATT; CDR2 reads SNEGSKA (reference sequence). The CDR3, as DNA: TGCAGTGCGTTTGAGGGATACGAGCAGTACTTC. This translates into CSAFEGYEQYF.

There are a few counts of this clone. The CDR3 DNA is TGTGCCAGCAGCTTGGGGTTACCTAGCGGGGACGCAGATACGCAGTATTTT. Its translation is CASSLGLPSGDADTQYF. The V gene is TRBV5-6, the J gene TRBJ2-3; TRBD2 matches 9 bases. Per germline, CDR1 SGHDT and CDR2 YYEEEE. This CDR3 region has 17 residues. V lost 0 bases, J lost 4 bases, and 9 bases stayed unmatched.

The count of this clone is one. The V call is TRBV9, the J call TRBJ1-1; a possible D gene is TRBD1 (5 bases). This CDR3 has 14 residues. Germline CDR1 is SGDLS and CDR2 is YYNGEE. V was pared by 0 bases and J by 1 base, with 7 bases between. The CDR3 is CASSVVGQNTEAFF. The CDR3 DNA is TGTGCCAGCAGCGTAGTAGGACAGAACACTGAAGCTTTCTTT.

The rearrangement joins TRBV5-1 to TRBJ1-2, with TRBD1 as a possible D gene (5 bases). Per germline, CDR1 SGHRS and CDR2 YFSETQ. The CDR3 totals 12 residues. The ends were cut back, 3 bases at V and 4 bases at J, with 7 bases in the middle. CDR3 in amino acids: CASSWQGYGYTF. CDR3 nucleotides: TGCGCCAGCAGCTGGCAGGGCTATGGCTACACCTTC.

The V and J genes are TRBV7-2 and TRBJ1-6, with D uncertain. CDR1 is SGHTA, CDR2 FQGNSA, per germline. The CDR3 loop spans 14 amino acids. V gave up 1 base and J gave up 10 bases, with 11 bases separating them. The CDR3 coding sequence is TGTGCCAGCAGCTTAGGGGGAAGCGGATCACCCCTCCACTTT. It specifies CASSLGGSGSPLHF.

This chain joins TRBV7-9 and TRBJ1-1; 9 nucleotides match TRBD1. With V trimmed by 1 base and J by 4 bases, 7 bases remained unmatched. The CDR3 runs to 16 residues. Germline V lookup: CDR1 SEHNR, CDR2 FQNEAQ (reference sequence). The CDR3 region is CASSLGTGDTVTEAFF. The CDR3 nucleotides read TGTGCCAGCAGCTTAGGGACAGGGGATACTGTCACTGAAGCTTTCTTT. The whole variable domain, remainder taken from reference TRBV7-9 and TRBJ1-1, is DTGVSQNPRHKITKRGQNVTFRCDPISEHNRLYWYRQTLGQGPEFLTYFQNEAQLEKSRLLSDRFSAERPKGSFSTLEIQRTEQGDSAMYLCASSLGTGDTVTEAFFGQGTRLTVV.

The CDR3 spells CSVSHRVGTEAFF. CDR3 in DNA: TGCAGCGTCTCTCACAGGGTGGGCACTGAAGCTTTCTTT. The chain couples TRBV29-1 to TRBJ1-1, with D maybe TRBD1 (6 bases). The ends were cut back, 6 bases at V and 4 bases at J, with 15 bases in the middle. The CDR3 sequence is 13 residues long. CDR1 and CDR2 from the germline V gene are SQVTM and ANQGSEA.

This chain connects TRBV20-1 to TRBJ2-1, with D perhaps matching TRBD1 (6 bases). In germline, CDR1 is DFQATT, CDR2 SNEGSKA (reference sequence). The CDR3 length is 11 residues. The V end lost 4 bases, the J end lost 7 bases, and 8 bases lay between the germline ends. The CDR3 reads CSAKQGNEQFF. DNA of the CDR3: TGCAGTGCTAAGCAGGGGAATGAGCAGTTCTTC.